The clone carrying this T cell receptor (beta chain) has a single count. The entry originates in a study of blood T cell repertoires in COVID-19. V lost 8 bases and J lost 8; bases outside the gene matches: 8. In germline, CDR1 is SGHTA, CDR2 FQGNSA. The CDR3 length is 15 residues. Clones were read by immunoSEQ multiplex PCR, and TCRdb kept only the in-frame ones, dropping some. The data contain 70,000 to 75,000 clones, around 80% of them seen just once; the ten biggest clones take up 4.8%. This receptor was obtained from an elderly woman with active or convalescent COVID-19. The specimen sequenced was peripheral blood. The rearrangement uses TRBV7-2 and TRBJ2-1; TRBD2 aligns across 14 bases. The CDR3 loop is CASREGLAGVYEQFF. The CDR3 DNA reads TGTGCCAGCCGGGAGGGACTAGCGGGAGTCTATGAGCAGTTCTTC. Combining the CDR3 with reference TRBV7-2 and TRBJ2-1 gives the whole variable domain GAGVSQSPSNKVTEKGKDVELRCDPISGHTALYWYRQSLGQGLEFLIYFQGNSAPDKSGLPSDRFSAERTGGSVSTLTIQRTQQEDSAVYLCASREGLAGVYEQFFGPGTRLTVL.